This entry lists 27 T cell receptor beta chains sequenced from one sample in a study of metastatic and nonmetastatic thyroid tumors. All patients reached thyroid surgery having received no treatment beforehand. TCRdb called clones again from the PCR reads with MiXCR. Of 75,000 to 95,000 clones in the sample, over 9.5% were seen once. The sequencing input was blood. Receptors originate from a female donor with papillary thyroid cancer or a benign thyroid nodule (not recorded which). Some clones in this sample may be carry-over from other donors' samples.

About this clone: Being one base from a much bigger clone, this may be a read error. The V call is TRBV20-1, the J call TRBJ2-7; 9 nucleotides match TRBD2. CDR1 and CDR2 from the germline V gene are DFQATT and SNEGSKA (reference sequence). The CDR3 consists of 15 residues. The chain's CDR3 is CSAREAGGIGDEQHF. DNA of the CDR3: TGCAGTGCTAGAGAAGCGGGAGGCATCGGGGACGAGCAGCACTTC.

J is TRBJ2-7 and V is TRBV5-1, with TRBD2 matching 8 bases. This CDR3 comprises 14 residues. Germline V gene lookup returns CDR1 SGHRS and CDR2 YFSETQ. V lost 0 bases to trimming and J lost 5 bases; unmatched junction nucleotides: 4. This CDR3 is CASSLEWTSHEQYF. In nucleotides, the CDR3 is TGCGCCAGCAGCTTGGAGTGGACTAGCCACGAGCAGTACTTC.

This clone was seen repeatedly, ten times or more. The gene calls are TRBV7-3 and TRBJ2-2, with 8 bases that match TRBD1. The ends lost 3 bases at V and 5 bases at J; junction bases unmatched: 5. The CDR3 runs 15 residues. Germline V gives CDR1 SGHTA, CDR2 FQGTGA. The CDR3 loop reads CASSLGQVGTGELFF. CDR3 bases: TGTGCCAGCAGCTTGGGACAGGTCGGAACCGGGGAGCTGTTTTTT.

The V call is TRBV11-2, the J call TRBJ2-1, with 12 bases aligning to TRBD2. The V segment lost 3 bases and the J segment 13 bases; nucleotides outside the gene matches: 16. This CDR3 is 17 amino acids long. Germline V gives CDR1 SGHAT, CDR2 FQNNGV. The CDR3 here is CASSLDHTTSGSFGQFF. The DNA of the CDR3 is TGTGCCAGCAGCTTGGACCATACGACTAGCGGGAGTTTTGGACAGTTCTTC.

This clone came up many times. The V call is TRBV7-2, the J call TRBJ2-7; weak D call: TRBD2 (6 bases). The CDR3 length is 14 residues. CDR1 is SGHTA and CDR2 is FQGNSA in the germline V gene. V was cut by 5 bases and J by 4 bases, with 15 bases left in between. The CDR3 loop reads CASSDGAGGYEQYF. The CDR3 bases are TGTGCCAGCAGCGACGGAGCTGGAGGGTACGAGCAGTACTTC.

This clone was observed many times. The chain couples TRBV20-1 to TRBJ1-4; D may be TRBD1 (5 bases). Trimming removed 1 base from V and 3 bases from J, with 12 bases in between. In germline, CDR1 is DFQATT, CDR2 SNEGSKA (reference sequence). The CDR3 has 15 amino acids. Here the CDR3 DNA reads TGCAGTGCTAGAGCGGGGGGACCGGCTAATGAAAAACTGTTTTTT. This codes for CSARAGGPANEKLFF.

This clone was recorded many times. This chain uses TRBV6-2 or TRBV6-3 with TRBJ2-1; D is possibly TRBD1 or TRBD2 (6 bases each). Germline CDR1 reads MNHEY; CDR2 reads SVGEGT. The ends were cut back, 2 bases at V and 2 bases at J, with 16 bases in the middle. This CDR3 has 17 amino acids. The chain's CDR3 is CASSYRAGEVTYNEQFF. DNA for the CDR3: TGTGCCAGCAGTTACCGGGCAGGGGAGGTCACCTACAATGAGCAGTTCTTC.

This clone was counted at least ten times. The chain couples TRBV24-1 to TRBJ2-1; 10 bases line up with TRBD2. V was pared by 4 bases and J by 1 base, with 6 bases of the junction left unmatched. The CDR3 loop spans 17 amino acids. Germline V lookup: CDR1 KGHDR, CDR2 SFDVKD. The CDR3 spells CATSDPTSGKSYNEQFF. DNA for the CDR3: TGTGCCACCAGTGACCCTACTAGCGGGAAGTCCTACAATGAGCAGTTCTTC.

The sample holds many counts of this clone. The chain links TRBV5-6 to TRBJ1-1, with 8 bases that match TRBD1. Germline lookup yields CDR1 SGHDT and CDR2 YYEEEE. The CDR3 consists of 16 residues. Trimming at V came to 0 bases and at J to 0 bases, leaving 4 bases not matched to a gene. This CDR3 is CASSLGAGGLNTEAFF. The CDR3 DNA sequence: TGTGCCAGCAGCTTGGGAGCAGGGGGCTTGAACACTGAAGCTTTCTTT. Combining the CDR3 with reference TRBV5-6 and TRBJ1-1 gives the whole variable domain DAGVTQSPTHLIKTRGQQVTLRCSPKSGHDTVSWYQQALGQGPQFIFQYYEEEERQRGNFPDRFSGHQFPNYSSELNVNALLLGDSALYLCASSLGAGGLNTEAFFGQGTRLTVV.

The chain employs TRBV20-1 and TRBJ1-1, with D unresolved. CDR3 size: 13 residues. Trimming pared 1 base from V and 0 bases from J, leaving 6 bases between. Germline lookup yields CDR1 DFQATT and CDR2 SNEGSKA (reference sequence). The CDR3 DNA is TGCAGTGCTAGAGGCACGATGAACACTGAAGCTTTCTTT. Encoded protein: CSARGTMNTEAFF.

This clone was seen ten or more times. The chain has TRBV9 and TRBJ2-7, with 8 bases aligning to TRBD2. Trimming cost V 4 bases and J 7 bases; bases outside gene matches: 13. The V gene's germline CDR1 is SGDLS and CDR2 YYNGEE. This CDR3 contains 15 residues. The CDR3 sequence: CASSNGLQRGGEQYF. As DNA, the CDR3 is TGTGCCAGCAGCAATGGCCTCCAGCGCGGGGGGGAGCAGTACTTC.

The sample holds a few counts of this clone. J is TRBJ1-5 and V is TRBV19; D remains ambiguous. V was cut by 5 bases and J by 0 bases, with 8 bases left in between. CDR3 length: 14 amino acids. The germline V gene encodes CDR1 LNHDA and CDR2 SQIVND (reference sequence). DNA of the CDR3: TGTGCCAGTAGTCCCAGACCTAGCAATCAGCCCCAGCATTTT. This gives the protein CASSPRPSNQPQHF.

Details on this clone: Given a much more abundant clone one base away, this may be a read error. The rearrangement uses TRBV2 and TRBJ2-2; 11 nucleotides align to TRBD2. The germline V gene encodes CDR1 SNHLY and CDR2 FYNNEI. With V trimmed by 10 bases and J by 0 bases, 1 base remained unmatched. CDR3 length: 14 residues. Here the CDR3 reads CAMTSGTNTGELFF. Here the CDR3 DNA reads TGTGCCATGACTAGCGGGACGAACACCGGGGAGCTGTTTTTT.

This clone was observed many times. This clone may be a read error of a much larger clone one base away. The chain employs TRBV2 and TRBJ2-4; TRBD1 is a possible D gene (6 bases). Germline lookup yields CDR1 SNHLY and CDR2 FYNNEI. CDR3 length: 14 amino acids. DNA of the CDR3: TGTACCAGCAGTACCGGGACAATCAAAAACATTCAGTACTTC. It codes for CTSSTGTIKNIQYF.

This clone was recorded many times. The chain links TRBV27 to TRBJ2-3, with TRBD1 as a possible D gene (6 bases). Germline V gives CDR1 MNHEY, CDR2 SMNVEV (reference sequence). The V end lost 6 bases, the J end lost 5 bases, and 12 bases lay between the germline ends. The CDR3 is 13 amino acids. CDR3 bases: TGTGCCAGCAGCAGAGGGGGATTAGATACGCAGTATTTT. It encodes CASSRGGLDTQYF.

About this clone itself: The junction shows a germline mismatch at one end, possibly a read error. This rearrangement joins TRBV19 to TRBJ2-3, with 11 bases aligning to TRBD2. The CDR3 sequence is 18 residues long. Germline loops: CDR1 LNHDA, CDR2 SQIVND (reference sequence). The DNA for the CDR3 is TGTTCCAGTAGCCCGGGACTAGCGGTTCGTGCTAGCACAGATACGCAGTATTTT. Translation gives CSSSPGLAVRASTDTQYF.

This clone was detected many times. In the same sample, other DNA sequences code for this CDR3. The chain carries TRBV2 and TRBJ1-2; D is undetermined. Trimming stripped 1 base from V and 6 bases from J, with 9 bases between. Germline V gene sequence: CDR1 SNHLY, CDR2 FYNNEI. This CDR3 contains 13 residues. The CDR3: CASSEVQADGYTF. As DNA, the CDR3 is TGTGCCAGCAGTGAAGTCCAGGCCGATGGCTACACCTTC.

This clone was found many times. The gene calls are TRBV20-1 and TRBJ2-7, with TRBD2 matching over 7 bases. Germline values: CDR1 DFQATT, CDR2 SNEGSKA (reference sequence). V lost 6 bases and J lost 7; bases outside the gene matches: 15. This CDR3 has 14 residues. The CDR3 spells CSAPPQTSAEEQYF. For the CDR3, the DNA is TGCAGTGCCCCCCCACAAACTAGCGCGGAGGAGCAGTACTTC.

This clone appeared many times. The CDR3 coding sequence is TGTGCCAGCAGTCGACAGCTCGGCTATGGCTACACCTTC. Translated: CASSRQLGYGYTF. V usage is TRBV28 and J usage is TRBJ1-2, with D possibly TRBD1 on 5 matching bases. Germline CDR1 is MDHEN and CDR2 is SYDVKM. The length of the CDR3 is 13 residues. Trimming pared 5 bases from V and 4 bases from J, leaving 11 bases between.

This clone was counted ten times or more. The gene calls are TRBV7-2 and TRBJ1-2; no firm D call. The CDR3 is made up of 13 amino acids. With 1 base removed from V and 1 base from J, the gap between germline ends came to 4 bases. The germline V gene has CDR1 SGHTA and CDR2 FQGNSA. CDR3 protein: CASSLGVNYGYTF. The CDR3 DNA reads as TGTGCCAGCAGCTTAGGGGTTAACTATGGCTACACCTTC.

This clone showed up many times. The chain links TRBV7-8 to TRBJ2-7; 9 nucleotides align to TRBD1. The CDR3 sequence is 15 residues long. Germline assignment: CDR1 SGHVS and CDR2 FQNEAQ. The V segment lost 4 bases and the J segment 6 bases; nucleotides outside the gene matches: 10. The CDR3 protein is CASSSRQGGIGEQYF. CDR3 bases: TGTGCCAGCAGCTCTCGACAGGGGGGGATCGGCGAGCAGTACTTC.

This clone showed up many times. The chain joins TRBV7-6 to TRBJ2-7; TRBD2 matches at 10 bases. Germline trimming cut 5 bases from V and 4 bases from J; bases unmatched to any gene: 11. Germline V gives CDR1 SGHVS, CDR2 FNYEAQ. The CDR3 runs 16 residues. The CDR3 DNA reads TGTGCCAGCAGCCCCATCTCTCCTAGCGGGGGTTACGAGCAGTACTTC. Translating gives CASSPISPSGGYEQYF.

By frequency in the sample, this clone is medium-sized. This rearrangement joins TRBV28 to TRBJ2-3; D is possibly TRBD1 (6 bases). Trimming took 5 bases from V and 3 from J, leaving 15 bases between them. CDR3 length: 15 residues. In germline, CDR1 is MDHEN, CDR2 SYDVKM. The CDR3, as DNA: TGTGCCAGCAGTCCCCTGGGGGCTAGGACAGATACGCAGTATTTT. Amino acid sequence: CASSPLGARTDTQYF.

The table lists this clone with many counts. CDR3 in amino acids: CASSPGGARTGNTEAFF. DNA for the CDR3: TGCGCCAGCAGCCCCGGTGGAGCACGGACGGGAAACACTGAAGCTTTCTTT. The rearrangement links TRBV5-1 to TRBJ1-1; unclear D gene. V was clipped by 4 bases and J by 2 bases, with 21 bases between them. CDR3 length: 17 amino acids. Germline V lookup: CDR1 SGHRS, CDR2 YFSETQ.

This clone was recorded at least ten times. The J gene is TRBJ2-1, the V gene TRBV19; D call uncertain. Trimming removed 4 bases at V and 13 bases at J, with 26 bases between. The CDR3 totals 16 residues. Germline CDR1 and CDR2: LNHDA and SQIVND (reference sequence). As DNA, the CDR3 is TGTGCCAGTAGTAGGGAACGGACCGGTATGGCCACGGGTCAGTTCTTC. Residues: CASSRERTGMATGQFF.

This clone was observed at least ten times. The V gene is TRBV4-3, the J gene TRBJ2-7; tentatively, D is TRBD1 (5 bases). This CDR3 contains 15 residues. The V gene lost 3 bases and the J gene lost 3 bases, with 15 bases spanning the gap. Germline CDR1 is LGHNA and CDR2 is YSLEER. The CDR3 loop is CASSQVIGEYYEQYF. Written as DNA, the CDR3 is TGCGCCAGCAGCCAGGTTATAGGGGAATACTACGAGCAGTACTTC.

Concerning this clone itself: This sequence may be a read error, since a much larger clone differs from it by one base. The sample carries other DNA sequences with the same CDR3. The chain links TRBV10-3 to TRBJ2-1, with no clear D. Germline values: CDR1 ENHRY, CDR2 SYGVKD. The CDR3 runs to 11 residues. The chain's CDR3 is CAISDGGAPFF. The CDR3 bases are TGTGCCATTAGTGACGGTGGCGCCCCGTTCTTC.